The 5 T cell receptor beta chains listed next were all sequenced from one sample in a study of regulatory T cells in long-lasting Graves disease. The time point: persistent/refractory GD, antithyroid drugs over 5 years with positive TRAb. The TCR library was prepared using RNA isolated from PBMCs. With iRepertoire HTBI primers and Arm-PCR of CDR3 regions, TCR beta libraries were built. TCRdb reprocessed the multiplex PCR reads via MiXCR and lists one record per CDR3 protein. The sample lists approximately 290,000 distinct CDR3 sequences; around 21% were seen once. The sequencing used peripheral blood mononuclear cells (PBMCs), collected when the disease was refractory, from a patient treated with antithyroid drugs. These receptor sequences come from a female donor with Graves disease.

The genes are TRBV7-6 and TRBJ2-2; D is possibly TRBD2 (6 bases). Between the trimmed V and J ends, which lost 5 bases and 4 bases, there was a span of 11 bases. CDR3 size: 14 residues. The germline gives CDR1 SGHVS, CDR2 FNYEAQ. The DNA of the CDR3 is TGTGCCAGCAGCACCGGACTAATCACCGGGGAGCTGTTTTTT. Encoded protein: CASSTGLITGELFF. Using reference TRBV7-6 and TRBJ2-2 for the parts outside the CDR3, the full variable domain is GAGVSQSPRYKVTKRGQDVALRCDPISGHVSLYWYRQALGQGPEFLTYFNYEAQQDKSGLPNDRFSAERPEGSISTLTIQRTEQRDSAMYRCASSTGLITGELFFGEGSRLTVL.

This clonotype has more than one count but fewer than ten. The chain employs TRBV12-3 or TRBV12-4 and TRBJ1-1; TRBD1 matches 10 bases. The CDR3 runs to 14 residues. The V and J ends lost 5 bases and 3 bases, in that order; junction bases with no gene match: 3. CDR3 DNA: TGTGCCAGCAGTAAGACAGGGGGCTACACTGAAGCTTTCTTT. This sequence encodes CASSKTGGYTEAFF.

This chain connects TRBV6-5 to TRBJ1-5; 7 bases fit TRBD1. Germline values: CDR1 MNHEY, CDR2 SVGAGI. CDR3 length: 16 residues. Unmatched junction bases numbered 11, after V lost 2 bases and J lost 7 bases. CDR3 region: CASSYGGQLGAQPQHF. In DNA, the CDR3 is TGTGCCAGCAGTTACGGGGGACAGCTGGGGGCCCAGCCCCAGCATTTT.

This clonotype was detected ten times or more. This chain links TRBV6-1 with TRBJ2-5, with D possibly matching TRBD2 (6 bases). The germline V gene encodes CDR1 MNHNS and CDR2 SASEGT. V lost 7 bases and J 2 bases, leaving 17 bases between the germline ends. The CDR3 has 15 amino acids. This CDR3 reads CASTPGAGRQETQYF. The CDR3 DNA reads as TGTGCCAGCACTCCTGGGGCGGGGCGGCAAGAGACCCAGTACTTC.

A note on this clonotype: It may be a read error: a sequence one base away is much more abundant. This chain links TRBV7-2 with TRBJ2-5; TRBD2 matches 8 bases. CDR1 SGHTA and CDR2 FQGNSA come from the germline V gene. V was pared by 6 bases and J by 0 bases, with 12 bases of the junction left unmatched. CDR3 size: 17 residues. In DNA form, the CDR3 reads TGTGCCAGCAGGGAGTCTCGGAGCGGGAGACACCAAGAGACCCAGTACTTC. This encodes CASRESRSGRHQETQYF.